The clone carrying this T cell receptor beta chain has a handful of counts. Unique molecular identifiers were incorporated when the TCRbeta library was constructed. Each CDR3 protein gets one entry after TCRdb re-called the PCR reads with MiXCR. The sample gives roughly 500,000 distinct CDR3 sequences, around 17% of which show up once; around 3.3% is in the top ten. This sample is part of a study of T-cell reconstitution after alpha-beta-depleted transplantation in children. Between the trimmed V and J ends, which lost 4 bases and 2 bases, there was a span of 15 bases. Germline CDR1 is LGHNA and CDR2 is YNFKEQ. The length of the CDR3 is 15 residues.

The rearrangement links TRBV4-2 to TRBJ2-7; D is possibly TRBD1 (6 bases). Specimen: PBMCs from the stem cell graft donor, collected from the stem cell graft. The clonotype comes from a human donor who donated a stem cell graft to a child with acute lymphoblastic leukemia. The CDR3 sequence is CASSLDRTATYEQYF. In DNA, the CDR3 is TGTGCCAGCAGCCTTGACCGGACAGCTACCTACGAGCAGTACTTC.